This TCR beta chain was captured in a study of T cells in Graves' hyperthyroidism and ophthalmopathy. Germline V gene data show CDR1 as MNHEY and CDR2 as SMNVEV (reference sequence). Trimming stripped 0 bases from V and 8 bases from J, with 19 bases between. This CDR3 spans 16 amino acids. Criteria for exclusion of patients were uncontrolled infection, other autoimmune disease, pregnancy or lactation. The source material, RNA transcripts, was used to amplify TCR beta CDR3 regions. First-round RT-PCR targeting the TCR CDR3 was performed with the HTBI primer set. TCRdb analysed the multiplex PCR reads with MiXCR anew, one entry per CDR3 protein. The table includes approximately 600,000 distinct CDR3 sequences, under 25% detected once. This clonotype has a handful of counts.

Sequences were obtained from blood. This chain links TRBV27 with TRBJ1-2, with D perhaps matching TRBD1 (6 bases). This clonotype originated in a man aged 25 to 40 with Graves' ophthalmopathy. CDR3 coding DNA: TGTGCCAGCAGTTTATCCTCCCCGAGGGGGTTAGGGGGCTACACCTTC. Amino acids: CASSLSSPRGLGGYTF.